A selection of T cell receptor beta chains follows, all from one sample in a study of cytomegalovirus exposure and HLA in healthy donors. Using immunoSEQ multiplex PCR, the repertoire was profiled, and TCRdb retains in-frame clones only, with some absent. The data show some 110,000 clones, around four fifths seen once. The specimen sequenced was PBMCs. The source of these receptors is a middle-aged woman in good health and CMV-seropositive. The CDR3 runs from the conserved cysteine through the conserved F or W. The order of the fields is CDR3 DNA, CDR3 protein, V gene, D gene, clone size, J gene. The D gene is left open where the match is weak. For some rows the clone size is stated as once, few or many, or as a class when expanded; others skip it.

cdr3_nt: TGCGCCAGCAGTGACAGTAGGGGGCGAAGGACCGGGGAGCTGTTTTTT
cdr3_aa: CASSDSRGRRTGELFF
v_call: TRBV10-1
d_call: TRBD1
clone_size: NA
j_call: TRBJ2-2

cdr3_nt: TGCGCCAGCAGCGCCCAAGCGGGGATCACAGATACGCAGTATTTT
cdr3_aa: CASSAQAGITDTQYF
v_call: TRBV5-1
d_call: TRBD2
clone_size: NA
j_call: TRBJ2-3

cdr3_nt: TGTGCCAGCAGCGAACAGGGGACCGAGCAGTACTTC
cdr3_aa: CASSEQGTEQYF
v_call: TRBV11-2
d_call: TRBD1
clone_size: NA
j_call: TRBJ2-7

cdr3_nt: TGTGCCAGCAGATCCCGGGACAGCTCCTACGAGCAGTACTTC
cdr3_aa: CASRSRDSSYEQYF
v_call: TRBV6-5
d_call: TRBD1
clone_size: few
j_call: TRBJ2-7

cdr3_nt: TGTGCCAGCTCCCTTCCGTACTCTGGGGCCAACGTCCTGACTTTC
cdr3_aa: CASSLPYSGANVLTF
v_call: TRBV18
d_call: NA
clone_size: NA
j_call: TRBJ2-6

cdr3_nt: TGTGCCAGCAGGGGACTAGCGGGAGGTTACGAGCAGTACTTC
cdr3_aa: CASRGLAGGYEQYF
v_call: TRBV27
d_call: TRBD2
clone_size: NA
j_call: TRBJ2-7

cdr3_nt: TGTGCCAGCAGTCCGGGGGGACAGGGGTCTTTGAGTGAAAAACTGTTTTTT
cdr3_aa: CASSPGGQGSLSEKLFF
v_call: TRBV7-8
d_call: TRBD1
clone_size: NA
j_call: TRBJ1-4

cdr3_nt: TGCGCCAGCAGCCAAGACAGGGGCTACGGGTATGGCTACACCTTC
cdr3_aa: CASSQDRGYGYGYTF
v_call: TRBV4-3
d_call: NA
clone_size: NA
j_call: TRBJ1-2

cdr3_nt: TGTGCCAGCAGCTTAGACAGGGACTCTGGAAACACCATATATTTT
cdr3_aa: CASSLDRDSGNTIYF
v_call: TRBV7-8
d_call: NA
clone_size: NA
j_call: TRBJ1-3

cdr3_nt: TGTGCCAGCAGCCACTACACCCCCGGGACAGGGAAAGATACGCAGTATTTT
cdr3_aa: CASSHYTPGTGKDTQYF
v_call: TRBV7-2
d_call: TRBD1
clone_size: NA
j_call: TRBJ2-3

cdr3_nt: TGTGCCAGCAGTGAGCAAGGGGGCGATCAGCCCCAGCATTTT
cdr3_aa: CASSEQGGDQPQHF
v_call: TRBV2
d_call: TRBD1
clone_size: NA
j_call: TRBJ1-5

cdr3_nt: TGTGCCAGTAGTACCCCCCAGGCGGGGGGGCTCTACGAGCAGTACTTC
cdr3_aa: CASSTPQAGGLYEQYF
v_call: TRBV19
d_call: TRBD2
clone_size: NA
j_call: TRBJ2-7